This is a list of T cell receptor beta chains from one sample in a study of blood T cell repertoires in COVID-19. TCRdb's copy holds only in-frame clones and misses some; the assay was immunoSEQ multiplex PCR. The sample yields around 320,000 clones, roughly 85% seen once. The sample comprised peripheral blood. Every receptor here comes from a human donor in a cohort sampled during active COVID-19. CDR3s include the opening cysteine and the closing phenylalanine or tryptophan. D genes are given only for firm matches. Expanded clones get a size class; other rows say once, few or many, or leave the size out.

CDR3nt	CDR3aa	d_gene	abundance	v_gene	j_gene
TGTGCCAGCAGCCCTAATGCCCCTGTTAGGACAGGGTTCGACGAGCAGTACTTC	CASSPNAPVRTGFDEQYF	TRBD1	.	TRBV6-2/TRBV6-3	TRBJ2-7
TGTGCCAGCAGTGACAGCCGCTCAGCGAGGGAGCTGTTTTTT	CASSDSRSARELFF	.	.	TRBV2	TRBJ2-2
TGTGCCAGCAGCCATAGCGGGGGGGCCGCAGATACGCAGTATTTT	CASSHSGGAADTQYF	TRBD2	.	TRBV7-3	TRBJ2-3
TGTGCCAGTAGTATCGAGGTAGCGGAAGGAGCAGATACGCAGTATTTT	CASSIEVAEGADTQYF	.	.	TRBV19	TRBJ2-3
TGCGCCAGCAGCTTGGCCGAGCGCGAGCCCCAGCATTTT	CASSLAEREPQHF	.	.	TRBV5-1	TRBJ1-5
TGTGCCAGCAGTGATAGGCGGCCAAATAGCAATCAGCCCCAGCATTTT	CASSDRRPNSNQPQHF	.	.	TRBV2	TRBJ1-5
TGTGCCAGCAGCCCCGACAATGAGCAGTTCTTC	CASSPDNEQFF	.	.	TRBV5-8	TRBJ2-1
TGCGCCAGCAGCCAAGACCAGGTGACAGGGCCGCCGAGCTACGAGCAGTACTTC	CASSQDQVTGPPSYEQYF	TRBD1	.	TRBV4-1	TRBJ2-7
TGTGCCAGCAGTGAAGCCGGTATCGATGAGCAGTTCTTC	CASSEAGIDEQFF	.	.	TRBV6-1	TRBJ2-1
TGTGCCTGGAGGTCAGGAGAGACCCAGTACTTC	CAWRSGETQYF	.	.	TRBV30	TRBJ2-5
TGCAGCGAACAGGGGATCCATCAAATTGGGCAGTTCTTC	CSEQGIHQIGQFF	TRBD1	.	TRBV29-1	TRBJ2-1
TGTGCCAGCAGTTTAAAAAGCCCCTACGAGCAGTACTTC	CASSLKSPYEQYF	.	few	TRBV12-3/TRBV12-4	TRBJ2-7
TGTGCCAGTAGTAGGCTAGCTGGAAACATTCAGTACTTC	CASSRLAGNIQYF	.	.	TRBV19	TRBJ2-4
TGTGCCAGCAGCTTAGGGACACAGATTGAAAAACTGTTTTTT	CASSLGTQIEKLFF	.	.	TRBV7-8	TRBJ1-4
TGCGCCAGCAGCTATACTAGCTCCTTTAGCGGCAATGAGCAGTTCTTC	CASSYTSSFSGNEQFF	.	few	TRBV5-1	TRBJ2-1
TGTGCCAGCAGCCAGGATCACGATACGCAGTATTTT	CASSQDHDTQYF	.	.	TRBV7-2	TRBJ2-3
TGTGCCAGCATTTTTGATCAGATTAACAATGAGCAGTTCTTC	CASIFDQINNEQFF	.	few	TRBV2	TRBJ2-1
TGTGCCAGCAACAGGGAAAACGGAAACACCATATATTTT	CASNRENGNTIYF	.	.	TRBV6-5	TRBJ1-3
TGTGCCAGCAGCCGAGTTTCCGGGGAGCTGTTTTTT	CASSRVSGELFF	.	.	TRBV14	TRBJ2-2